Below are 7 T cell receptor beta chains sequenced from a single sample in a study of shared clonotypes between healthy human individuals. The protocol was immunoSEQ multiplex PCR, while the TCRdb copy is restricted to in-frame clones and leaves out a portion. The sample includes roughly 2.2 million clones, over 90% of them seen just once. Sequenced input: naive CD4+ T cells from PBMCs. Indicated subset: CD45RA+ positively selected. The receptors derive from a man aged 18-30 years in good health. Some clones in this sample may be carry-over from other donors' samples.

This clone was seen only a few times. The gene calls are TRBV6-5 and TRBJ2-3; D is undetermined. The CDR3 runs 15 residues. Germline CDR1 MNHEY, CDR2 SVGAGI. V lost 0 bases to trimming and J lost 6 bases, with 13 bases between them. The CDR3 coding sequence is TGTGCCAGCAGTTACTCGAGGTCAGGCGCCGATACGCAGTATTTT. This encodes CASSYSRSGADTQYF.

This rearrangement joins TRBV5-1 to TRBJ2-1; 9 bases map to TRBD1. Germline CDR1 is SGHRS and CDR2 is YFSETQ. The CDR3 is made up of 16 amino acids. V shed 4 bases, J shed 10 bases, and the junction held 15 bases outside the gene matches. The CDR3 reads CASSPAGTGSLWEQFF. The CDR3 coding sequence is TGCGCCAGCAGCCCCGCCGGGACAGGGAGCCTGTGGGAGCAGTTCTTC.

The chain combines TRBV6-6 with TRBJ2-6; D not certain. The CDR3 length is 14 residues. The V end was cut by 6 bases, the J end by 0 bases, with 6 bases between. Germline-derived CDR1 and CDR2 are MNHNY and SVGAGI (reference sequence). The CDR3 sequence is CASSERSGANVLTF. CDR3 DNA sequence: TGTGCCAGCAGCGAACGCTCTGGGGCCAACGTCCTGACTTTC.

The chain links TRBV28 to TRBJ2-7, with 10 bases fitting TRBD1. The CDR3 runs 14 residues. J lost 4 bases, V lost 5 bases, and 5 bases had no gene match. Germline V gives CDR1 MDHEN, CDR2 SYDVKM. The CDR3 coding sequence is TGTGCCAGCAGTGTTACGGACAGGGGGTACGAGCAGTACTTC. Its translation is CASSVTDRGYEQYF.

V and J are TRBV7-8 and TRBJ1-3; D is unclear. V lost 5 bases and J lost 0, with 8 bases in between. CDR1 is SGHVS and CDR2 is FQNEAQ in the germline V gene. The CDR3 length is 14 residues. Written as DNA, the CDR3 is TGTGCCAGCAGCCAACGAAGCTCTGGAAACACCATATATTTT. This encodes CASSQRSSGNTIYF.

This chain links TRBV28 with TRBJ2-1; 10 nucleotides match TRBD2. With V trimmed by 5 bases and J by 0 bases, 4 bases remained unmatched. The V gene's germline CDR1 is MDHEN and CDR2 SYDVKM. CDR3 length: 16 amino acids. CDR3 loop: CASSGRTSGSYNEQFF. Here the CDR3 DNA reads TGTGCCAGCAGTGGTCGGACTAGCGGCTCCTACAATGAGCAGTTCTTC.

The rearrangement links TRBV19 to TRBJ2-4, with a tentative D call TRBD1 (5 bases). Trimming removed 7 bases from V and 9 bases from J, with 16 bases in between. The CDR3 totals 13 residues. Germline V gene lookup returns CDR1 LNHDA and CDR2 SQIVND (reference sequence). The CDR3 region has the DNA TGTGCCAGTACCCCGGTAGGGGTGGGCATTCAGTACTTC. Translation gives CASTPVGVGIQYF.